This T cell receptor (beta chain) comes out of a study of shared clonotypes between healthy human individuals. General study results and limits: Sorted-subset sequencing, rarefaction showed, was incomplete despite large depth.

Profiling relied on immunoSEQ multiplex PCR, and the TCRdb table lists in-frame clones only, not all of them. The sample has roughly 1,100,000 clones, around 76% seen once. This CDR3 comprises 15 residues. CDR1 is SGHDT and CDR2 is YYEEEE in the germline V gene. Trimming took 4 bases from V and 2 from J; bases not matched to a gene: 8. Donors comprised only Caucasian adults living in Nashville, Tennessee. The authors divided CD4+ cells into CD45RA+ naive and CD45RA-negative memory subsets. This clone was observed a few times. What it binds is not known. Different DNA sequences within this sample yield the same CDR3.

The material sequenced was memory CD4+ T cells sorted from blood. Subset meaning: CD45RA-negative fraction. V is TRBV5-6 and J is TRBJ1-1, with 7 nucleotides matching TRBD1. The sequence came from a man aged 18 to 29 in good health. This CDR3 reads CASSLPGTANTEAFF. Written as DNA, the CDR3 is TGTGCCAGCAGCCTTCCCGGGACAGCCAACACTGAAGCTTTCTTT.